This record covers a single T cell receptor beta chain. Its antigen is currently unknown. This specimen comes from a study of cytomegalovirus exposure and HLA in healthy donors. Study information: Earlier work reported 117 million unique TCR beta sequences from roughly 180 million T cells.

The PCR had 60 Vbeta and 13 Jbeta primers. Profiling relied on immunoSEQ multiplex PCR, and the TCRdb table lists in-frame clones only, not all of them. The repertoire has some 150,000 clones, 80% of them found once; the top ten carry roughly 9.7%. Trimming shortened V by 0 bases and J by 10 bases, and 13 bases separated the two germline ends. The CDR3 is made up of 15 amino acids. Germline CDR1 is LGHNA and CDR2 is YSLEER. The study's findings and limits: Some TCR beta chains (164 of them) were listed as cytomegalovirus-associated. The study had only CMV serostatus as immune exposure information.

Sequenced material: PBMCs. This rearrangement joins TRBV4-3 to TRBJ1-6; D possibly corresponds to TRBD1 (6 bases). The receptor was isolated from a man aged 18 to 35 in good health and CMV-seropositive. CDR3 nucleotides: TGCGCCAGCAGCCAAGATCGGGGGGCTGGGTCACCCCTCCACTTT. Translated: CASSQDRGAGSPLHF.